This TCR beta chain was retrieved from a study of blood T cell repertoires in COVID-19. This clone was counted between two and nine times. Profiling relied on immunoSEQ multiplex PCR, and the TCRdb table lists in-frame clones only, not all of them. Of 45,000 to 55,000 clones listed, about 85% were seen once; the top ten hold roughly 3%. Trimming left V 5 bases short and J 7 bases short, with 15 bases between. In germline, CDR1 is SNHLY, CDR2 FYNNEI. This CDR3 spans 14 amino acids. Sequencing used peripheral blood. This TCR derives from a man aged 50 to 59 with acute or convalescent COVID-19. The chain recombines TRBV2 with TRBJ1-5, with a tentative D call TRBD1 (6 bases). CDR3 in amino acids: CASSTQGVEQPQHF. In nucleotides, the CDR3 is TGTGCCAGCAGTACACAGGGAGTTGAGCAGCCCCAGCATTTT.